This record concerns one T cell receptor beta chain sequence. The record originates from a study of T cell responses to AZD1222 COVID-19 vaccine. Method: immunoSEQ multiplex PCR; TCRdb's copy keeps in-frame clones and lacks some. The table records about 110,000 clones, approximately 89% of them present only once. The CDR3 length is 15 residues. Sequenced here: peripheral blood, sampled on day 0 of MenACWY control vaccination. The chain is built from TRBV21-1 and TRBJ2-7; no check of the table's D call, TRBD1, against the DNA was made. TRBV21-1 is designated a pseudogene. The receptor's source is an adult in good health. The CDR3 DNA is TGTGCCAGCAGCGCCCGACACCGAGTCTCCTACGAGCAGTACTTC. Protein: CASSARHRVSYEQYF.